This T cell receptor beta chain was retrieved from a study of blood T cell repertoires in COVID-19. The germline CDR1 and CDR2 sequences are LNHDA and SQIVND (reference sequence). CDR3 length equals 15 residues. V shed 5 bases and J shed 0 bases, with 10 bases lying between them. Assay: immunoSEQ multiplex PCR; the TCRdb copy retains only in-frame clones and omits some. The sample includes over 130,000 clones, 84% of them seen just once. This chain links TRBV19 with TRBJ1-4; D not certain. The sample comprised PBMCs or T cells enriched from blood (not recorded which). This sequence was found in a woman aged 50 to 60 with acute COVID-19. The CDR3 region is CASSATETTNEKLFF. In DNA form, the CDR3 reads TGTGCCAGTAGTGCAACGGAGACAACTAATGAAAAACTGTTTTTT. Filled out from reference TRBV19 and TRBJ1-4, the complete variable domain reads DGGITQSPKYLFRKEGQNVTLSCEQNLNHDAMYWYRQDPGQGLRLIYYSQIVNDFQKGDIAEGYSVSREKKESFPLTVTSAQKNPTAFYLCASSATETTNEKLFFGSGTQLSVL.